This T cell receptor (beta chain) was found in a study of identical twins. Carrying unique molecular identifiers, the cDNA also gained a universal primer site through template switching. TCRdb processed the 5' RACE reads anew with MiXCR; each CDR3 protein has one entry. The sample lists about 690,000 distinct CDR3 sequences, 20% to 25% seen once, with more than 4% in the top ten. The V and J ends lost 1 base and 2 bases respectively, with 11 bases between them. This CDR3 has 15 residues. The sample was also linked to a second study, of T cells expressing NK-cell markers. That source notes: An anti-gamma-delta TCR antibody restricted sorting to alpha-beta TCR T cells in several experiments.

The receptor comes from a woman under 30 in good health. This chain uses TRBV12-3 or TRBV12-4 with TRBJ1-2; D is unclear. Specimen: PBMCs. The CDR3 coding sequence is TGTGCCAGCAGTTTAGAGCAGGTTCCCAACTATGGCTACACCTTC. Its translation: CASSLEQVPNYGYTF.